These 9 T cell receptor beta chains came from one sample sequenced in a study of STAT5B mutations in CD4+ large granular lymphocyte leukemia. Using immunoSEQ multiplex PCR, the repertoire was profiled, and TCRdb retains in-frame clones only, with some absent. Of 24,000 or so clones detected, 74% appear once; the ten largest clones hold around 9.6%. Sequenced: CD4+ T cells from blood buffy coats. The receptor source for this set is a human donor in good health.

DNA for the CDR3: TGTGCCAGCAGCCTGGGACTAGCGGCCTACGAGCAGTACTTC. Protein product: CASSLGLAAYEQYF. This chain joins TRBV14 and TRBJ2-7; 11 positions match TRBD2. CDR1 SGHDN and CDR2 FVKESK come from the germline V gene. The CDR3 has 14 residues. The V gene end was trimmed by 4 bases and the J gene end by 2 bases; junction bases not matched to a gene: 1.

The chain recombines TRBV7-9 with TRBJ2-6; no firm D call. Trimming removed 5 bases at V and 13 bases at J, with 12 bases between. CDR3 length equals 12 residues. CDR1 is SEHNR and CDR2 is FQNEAQ in the germline V gene (reference sequence). The CDR3 is CASSPDRLVLTF. In DNA form, the CDR3 reads TGTGCCAGCAGCCCGGACCGCCTAGTCCTGACTTTC.

This clone was found once. The chain has TRBV11-3 and TRBJ1-2; no reliable D call. In germline, CDR1 is SGHNT, CDR2 YENEEA. This CDR3 region has 15 residues. V was cut by 1 base and J by 3 bases, with 12 bases left in between. CDR3 protein: CASSLAVGQDYGYTF. CDR3 DNA: TGTGCCAGCAGCTTAGCGGTGGGTCAGGACTATGGCTACACCTTC.

The V and J genes are TRBV27 and TRBJ2-5; 8 nucleotides agree with TRBD2. The CDR3 has 17 amino acids. V trimming: 6 bases; J trimming: 0 bases; junction bases outside the gene matches: 12. CDR1 and CDR2 (germline): MNHEY, SMNVEV (reference sequence). DNA of the CDR3: TGTGCCAGCAGCTTCCGGCGGGGGGCCGAGTACCAAGAGACCCAGTACTTC. Encoded protein: CASSFRRGAEYQETQYF.

This chain uses TRBV18 with TRBJ1-2; 9 bases map to TRBD1. The CDR3 consists of 13 residues. Germline lookup yields CDR1 KGHSH and CDR2 LQKENI. V was pared by 4 bases and J by 6 bases, with 3 bases of the junction left unmatched. CDR3 sequence reads: CASSQGQGDGYTF. The CDR3 DNA reads as TGTGCCAGCTCACAGGGACAGGGAGATGGCTACACCTTC.

The rearrangement links TRBV18 to TRBJ2-1; perhaps D is TRBD1 or TRBD2 (6 bases each). Per the germline V gene, CDR1 is KGHSH and CDR2 is LQKENI. V was clipped by 2 bases and J by 1 base, with 12 bases between them. The CDR3 runs 16 residues. CDR3 coding DNA: TGTGCCAGCTCACCAGGGAGGAGGGGGTCCTACAATGAGCAGTTCTTC. This gives the protein CASSPGRRGSYNEQFF. The whole variable domain, filled in from reference TRBV18 and TRBJ2-1, reads NAGVMQNPRHLVRRRGQEARLRCSPMKGHSHVYWYRQLPEEGLKFMVYLQKENIIDESGMPKERFSAEFPKEGPSILRIQQVVRGDSAAYFCASSPGRRGSYNEQFFGPGTRLTVL.

V usage is TRBV19 and J usage is TRBJ2-1; weak D call: TRBD2 (7 bases). Trimming shortened V by 0 bases and J by 4 bases, and 22 bases separated the two germline ends. This CDR3 contains 19 residues. Germline values: CDR1 LNHDA, CDR2 SQIVND (reference sequence). CDR3 DNA: TGTGCCAGTAGTATAGATCGTCCTGAGGCGGGGGCCCCTTACAATGAGCAGTTCTTC. Translating it yields CASSIDRPEAGAPYNEQFF.

The CDR3 bases are TGTGCCAGCAGCCCGGAGCCGACAGGGATCGAGCAGTACTTC. Its translation is CASSPEPTGIEQYF. The rearrangement links TRBV7-9 to TRBJ2-7; 7 bases match TRBD1. The ends lost 5 bases at V and 6 bases at J; junction bases unmatched: 10. Germline CDR1 SEHNR, CDR2 FQNEAQ (reference sequence). The CDR3 is 14 residues long.

The chain recombines TRBV5-5 with TRBJ1-5; D unresolved. Germline V gene sequence: CDR1 SGHKS, CDR2 YYEKEE (reference sequence). V shed 2 bases and J shed 7 bases, with 16 bases lying between them. The CDR3 is 15 residues long. The CDR3 sequence is CASSFLSEGGQPQHF. Written as DNA, the CDR3 is TGTGCCAGCAGCTTTTTGTCGGAAGGAGGCCAGCCCCAGCATTTT. Combining the CDR3 with reference TRBV5-5 and TRBJ1-5 gives the whole variable domain DAGVTQSPTHLIKTRGQQVTLRCSPISGHKSVSWYQQVLGQGPQFIFQYYEKEERGRGNFPDRFSARQFPNYSSELNVNALLLGDSALYLCASSFLSEGGQPQHFGDGTRLSIL.